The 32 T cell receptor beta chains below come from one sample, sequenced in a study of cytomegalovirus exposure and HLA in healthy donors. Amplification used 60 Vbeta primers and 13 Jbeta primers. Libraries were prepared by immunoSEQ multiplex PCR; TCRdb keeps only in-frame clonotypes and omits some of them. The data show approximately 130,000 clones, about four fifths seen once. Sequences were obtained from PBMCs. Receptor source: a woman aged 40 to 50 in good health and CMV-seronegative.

The CDR3 region is CASSSDRVHTIYF. The CDR3 bases are TGTGCCAGCAGCAGTGACAGGGTTCACACCATATATTTT. This chain joins TRBV13 and TRBJ1-3; 7 positions match TRBD1. The J segment lost 8 bases and the V segment lost 5 bases, leaving 6 bases of the junction unmatched. Germline CDR1 PRHDT, CDR2 FYEKMQ (reference sequence). This CDR3 is built from 13 residues.

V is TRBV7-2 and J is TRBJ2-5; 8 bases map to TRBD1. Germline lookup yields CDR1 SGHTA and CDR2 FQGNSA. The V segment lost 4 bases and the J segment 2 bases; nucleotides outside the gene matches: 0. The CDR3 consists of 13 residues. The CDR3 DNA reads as TGTGCCAGCAGCTGGACAGGGCAAGAGACCCAGTACTTC. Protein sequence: CASSWTGQETQYF.

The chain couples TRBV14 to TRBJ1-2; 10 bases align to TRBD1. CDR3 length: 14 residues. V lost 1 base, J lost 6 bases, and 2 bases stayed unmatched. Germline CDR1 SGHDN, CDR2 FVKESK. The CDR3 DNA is TGTGCCAGCAGCCAAGGACAGGGGGCGAATGGCTACACCTTC. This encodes CASSQGQGANGYTF.

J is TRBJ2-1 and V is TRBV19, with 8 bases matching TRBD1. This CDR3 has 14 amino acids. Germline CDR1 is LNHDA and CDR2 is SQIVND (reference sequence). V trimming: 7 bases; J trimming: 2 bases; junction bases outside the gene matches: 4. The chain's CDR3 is CASTLDRAYNEQFF. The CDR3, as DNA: TGTGCCAGTACCCTGGACAGGGCCTACAATGAGCAGTTCTTC.

The DNA for the CDR3 is TGCAGCGTTGGGAATGGGCCCCGAGAAGGGACCCAGTACTTC. Translation gives CSVGNGPREGTQYF. The V and J genes are TRBV29-1 and TRBJ2-5, with D uncertain. The CDR3 has 14 amino acids. CDR1 is SQVTM and CDR2 is ANQGSEA in the germline V gene. V lost 4 bases, J lost 7 bases, and 19 bases lay in between.

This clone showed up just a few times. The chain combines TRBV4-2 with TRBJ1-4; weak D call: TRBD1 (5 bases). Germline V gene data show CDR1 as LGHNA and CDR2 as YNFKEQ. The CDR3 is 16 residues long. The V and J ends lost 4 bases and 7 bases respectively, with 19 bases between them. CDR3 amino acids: CASSLPSLRGGEKLFF. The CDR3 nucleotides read TGTGCCAGCAGCCTCCCATCGTTGAGGGGAGGTGAAAAACTGTTTTTT.

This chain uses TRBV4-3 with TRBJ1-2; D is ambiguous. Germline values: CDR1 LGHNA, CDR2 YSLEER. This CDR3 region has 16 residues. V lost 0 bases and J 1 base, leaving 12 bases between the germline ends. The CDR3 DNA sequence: TGCGCCAGCAGCCAAGACGGGTCGGCTTATAACTATGGCTACACCTTC. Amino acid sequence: CASSQDGSAYNYGYTF.

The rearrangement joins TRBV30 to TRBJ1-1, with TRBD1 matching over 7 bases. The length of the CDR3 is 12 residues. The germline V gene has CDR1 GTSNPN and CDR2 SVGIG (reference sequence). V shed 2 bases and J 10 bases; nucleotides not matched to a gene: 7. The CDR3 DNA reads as TGTGCCTGGAGTTTTGACAGGGAAACAGCTTTCTTT. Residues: CAWSFDRETAFF.

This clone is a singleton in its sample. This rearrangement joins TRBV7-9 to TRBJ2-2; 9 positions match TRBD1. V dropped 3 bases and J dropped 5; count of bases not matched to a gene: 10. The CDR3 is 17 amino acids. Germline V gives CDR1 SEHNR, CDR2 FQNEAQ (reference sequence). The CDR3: CASSFARDRVRTGELFF. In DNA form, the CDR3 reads TGTGCCAGCAGCTTCGCTCGGGACAGGGTGAGGACCGGGGAGCTGTTTTTT. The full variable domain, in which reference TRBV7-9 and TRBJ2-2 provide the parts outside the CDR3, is DTGVSQNPRHKITKRGQNVTFRCDPISEHNRLYWYRQTLGQGPEFLTYFQNEAQLEKSRLLSDRFSAERPKGSFSTLEIQRTEQGDSAMYLCASSFARDRVRTGELFFGEGSRLTVL.

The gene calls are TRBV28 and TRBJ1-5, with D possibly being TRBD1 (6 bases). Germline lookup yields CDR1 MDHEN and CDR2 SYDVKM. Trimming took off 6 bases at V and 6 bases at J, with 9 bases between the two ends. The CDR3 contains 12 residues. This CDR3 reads CASSQGTQPQHF. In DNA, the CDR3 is TGTGCCAGCAGCCAGGGGACTCAGCCCCAGCATTTT.

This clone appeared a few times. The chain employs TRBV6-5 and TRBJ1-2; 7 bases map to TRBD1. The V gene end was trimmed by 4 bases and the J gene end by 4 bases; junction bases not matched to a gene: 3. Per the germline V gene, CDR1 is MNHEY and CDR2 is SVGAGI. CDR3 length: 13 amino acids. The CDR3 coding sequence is TGTGCCAGCAGTTCGACAGGGATCTATGGCTACACCTTC. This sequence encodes CASSSTGIYGYTF.

CDR3 sequence: CASSFRFRGKNTEAFF. Written as DNA, the CDR3 is TGTGCCAGCAGTTTTAGATTTCGGGGGAAGAACACTGAAGCTTTCTTT. The chain recombines TRBV27 with TRBJ1-1, with D tentatively TRBD1 (5 bases). The CDR3 extends over 16 amino acids. Trimming shortened V by 3 bases and J by 1 base, and 15 bases separated the two germline ends. Germline-derived CDR1 and CDR2 are MNHEY and SMNVEV (reference sequence).

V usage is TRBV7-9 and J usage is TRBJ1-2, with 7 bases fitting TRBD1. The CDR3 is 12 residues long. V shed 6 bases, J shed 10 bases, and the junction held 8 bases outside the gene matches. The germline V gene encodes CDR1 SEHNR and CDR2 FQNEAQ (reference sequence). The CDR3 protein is CASSRTGVDYTF. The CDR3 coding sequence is TGTGCCAGCAGTCGCACAGGGGTAGACTACACCTTC.

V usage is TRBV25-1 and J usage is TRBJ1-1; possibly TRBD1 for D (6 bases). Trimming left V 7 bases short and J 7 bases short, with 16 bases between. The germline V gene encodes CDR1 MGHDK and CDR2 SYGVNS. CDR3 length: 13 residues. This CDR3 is CASNQGKGDEAFF. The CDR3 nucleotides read TGTGCCAGCAACCAGGGTAAGGGGGATGAAGCTTTCTTT.

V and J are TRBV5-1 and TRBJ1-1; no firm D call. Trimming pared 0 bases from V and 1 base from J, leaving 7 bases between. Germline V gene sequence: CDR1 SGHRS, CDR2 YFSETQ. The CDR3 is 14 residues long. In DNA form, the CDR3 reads TGCGCCAGCAGCTTGGAGGCGGAGAACACTGAAGCTTTCTTT. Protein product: CASSLEAENTEAFF.

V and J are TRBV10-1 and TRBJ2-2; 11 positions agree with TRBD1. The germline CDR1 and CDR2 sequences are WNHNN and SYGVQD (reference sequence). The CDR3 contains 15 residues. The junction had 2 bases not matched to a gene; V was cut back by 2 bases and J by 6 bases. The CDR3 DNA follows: TGCGCCAGCAGTGAGCGGGGACAGGGGGCCGGGGAGCTGTTTTTT. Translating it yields CASSERGQGAGELFF.

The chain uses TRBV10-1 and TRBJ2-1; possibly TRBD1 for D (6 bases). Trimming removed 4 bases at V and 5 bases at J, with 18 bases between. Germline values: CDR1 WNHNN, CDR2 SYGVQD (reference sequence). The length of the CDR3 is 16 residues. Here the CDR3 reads CASSGPTGRPNNEQFF. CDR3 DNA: TGCGCCAGCAGTGGACCGACAGGTCGGCCTAACAATGAGCAGTTCTTC.

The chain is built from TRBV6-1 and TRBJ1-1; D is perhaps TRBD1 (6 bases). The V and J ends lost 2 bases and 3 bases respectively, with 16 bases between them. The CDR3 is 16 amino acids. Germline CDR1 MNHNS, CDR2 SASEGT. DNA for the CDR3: TGTGCCAGCAGTGAAATGCCAGGGGCTACGTACACTGAAGCTTTCTTT. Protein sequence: CASSEMPGATYTEAFF.

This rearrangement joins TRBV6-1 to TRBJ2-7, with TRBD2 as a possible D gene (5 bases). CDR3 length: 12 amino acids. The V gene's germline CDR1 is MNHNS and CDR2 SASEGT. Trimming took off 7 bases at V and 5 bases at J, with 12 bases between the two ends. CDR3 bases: TGTGCCAGCACGACGACGAGGGACGAGCAGTACTTC. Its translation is CASTTTRDEQYF.

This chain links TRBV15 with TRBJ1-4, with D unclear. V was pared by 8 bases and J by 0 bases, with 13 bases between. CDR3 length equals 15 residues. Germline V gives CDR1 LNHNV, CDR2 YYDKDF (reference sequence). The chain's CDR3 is CATRRDSATNEKLFF. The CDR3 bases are TGTGCCACCCGTCGGGATTCTGCAACTAATGAAAAACTGTTTTTT.

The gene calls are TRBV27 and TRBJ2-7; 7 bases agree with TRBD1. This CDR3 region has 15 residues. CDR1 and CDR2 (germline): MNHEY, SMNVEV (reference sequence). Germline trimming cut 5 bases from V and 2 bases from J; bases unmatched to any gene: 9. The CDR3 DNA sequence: TGTGCCAGCAGTACCTGGGACAGTTCTGCCTACGAGCAGTACTTC. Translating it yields CASSTWDSSAYEQYF.

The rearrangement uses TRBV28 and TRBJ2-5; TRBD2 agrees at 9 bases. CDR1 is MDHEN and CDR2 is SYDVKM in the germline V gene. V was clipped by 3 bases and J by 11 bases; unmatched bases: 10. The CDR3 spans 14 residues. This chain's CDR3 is CASSFTVSAGGQYF. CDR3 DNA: TGTGCCAGCAGTTTCACGGTCTCCGCGGGAGGGCAGTACTTC.

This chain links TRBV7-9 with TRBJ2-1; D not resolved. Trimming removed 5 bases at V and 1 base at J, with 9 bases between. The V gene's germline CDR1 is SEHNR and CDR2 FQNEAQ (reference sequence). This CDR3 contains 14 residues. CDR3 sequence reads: CASSRARSYNEQFF. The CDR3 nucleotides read TGTGCCAGCAGCCGAGCGAGGTCCTACAATGAGCAGTTCTTC. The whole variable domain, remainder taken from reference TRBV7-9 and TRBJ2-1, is DTGVSQNPRHKITKRGQNVTFRCDPISEHNRLYWYRQTLGQGPEFLTYFQNEAQLEKSRLLSDRFSAERPKGSFSTLEIQRTEQGDSAMYLCASSRARSYNEQFFGPGTRLTVL.

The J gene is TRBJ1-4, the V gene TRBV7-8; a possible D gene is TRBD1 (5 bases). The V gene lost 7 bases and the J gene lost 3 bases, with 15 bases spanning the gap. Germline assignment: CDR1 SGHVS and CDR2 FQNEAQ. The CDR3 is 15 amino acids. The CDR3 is CASTNRKRANEKLFF. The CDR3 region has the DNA TGTGCCAGCACCAACAGGAAACGGGCTAATGAAAAACTGTTTTTT.

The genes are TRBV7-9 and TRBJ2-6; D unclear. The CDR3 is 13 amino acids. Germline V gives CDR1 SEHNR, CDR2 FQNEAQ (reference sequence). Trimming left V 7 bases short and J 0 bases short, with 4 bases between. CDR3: CASTSSGANVLTF. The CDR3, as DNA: TGTGCCAGCACGAGCTCTGGGGCCAACGTCCTGACTTTC.

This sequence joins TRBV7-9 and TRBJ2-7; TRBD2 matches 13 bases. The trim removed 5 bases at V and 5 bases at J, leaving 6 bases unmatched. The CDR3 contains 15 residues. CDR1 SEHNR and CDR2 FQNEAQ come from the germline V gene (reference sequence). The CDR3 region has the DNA TGTGCCAGCAGCCGGGGACTAGCGGGGCAGGACGAGCAGTACTTC. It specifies CASSRGLAGQDEQYF.

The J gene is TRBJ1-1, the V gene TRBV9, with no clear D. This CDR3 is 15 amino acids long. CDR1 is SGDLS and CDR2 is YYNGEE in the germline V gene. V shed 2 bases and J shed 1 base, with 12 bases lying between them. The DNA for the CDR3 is TGTGCCAGCAGCGTTGATCCCGAGGAGAACACTGAAGCTTTCTTT. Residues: CASSVDPEENTEAFF. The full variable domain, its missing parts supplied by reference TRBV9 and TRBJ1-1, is DSGVTQTPKHLITATGQRVTLRCSPRSGDLSVYWYQQSLDQGLQFLIQYYNGEERAKGNILERFSAQQFPDLHSELNLSSLELGDSALYFCASSVDPEENTEAFFGQGTRLTVV.

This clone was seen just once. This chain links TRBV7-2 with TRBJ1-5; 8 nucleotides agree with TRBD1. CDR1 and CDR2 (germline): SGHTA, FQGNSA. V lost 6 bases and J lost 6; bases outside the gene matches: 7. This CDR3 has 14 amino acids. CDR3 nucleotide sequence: TGTGCCAGCAGACAGGGGGTTTCCACTCAGCCCCAGCATTTT. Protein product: CASRQGVSTQPQHF.

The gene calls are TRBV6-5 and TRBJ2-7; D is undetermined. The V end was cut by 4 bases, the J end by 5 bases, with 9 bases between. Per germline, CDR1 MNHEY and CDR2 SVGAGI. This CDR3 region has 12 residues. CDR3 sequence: CASSSGFDEQYF. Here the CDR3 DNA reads TGTGCCAGCAGTTCAGGCTTCGACGAGCAGTACTTC.

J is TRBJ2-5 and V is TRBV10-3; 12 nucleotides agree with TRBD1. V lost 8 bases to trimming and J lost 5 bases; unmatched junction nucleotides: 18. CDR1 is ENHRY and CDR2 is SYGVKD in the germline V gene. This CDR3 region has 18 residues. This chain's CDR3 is CAIWSGTGGRGLGETQYF. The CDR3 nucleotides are TGTGCCATCTGGTCCGGGACAGGGGGCCGGGGACTAGGGGAGACCCAGTACTTC.

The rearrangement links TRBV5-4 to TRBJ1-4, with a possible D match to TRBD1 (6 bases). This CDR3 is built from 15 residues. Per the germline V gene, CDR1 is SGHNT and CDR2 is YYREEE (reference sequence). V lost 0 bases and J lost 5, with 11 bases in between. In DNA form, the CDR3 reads TGTGCCAGCAGCTTGGCAGGACAGAGAAATGAAAAACTGTTTTTT. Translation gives CASSLAGQRNEKLFF.

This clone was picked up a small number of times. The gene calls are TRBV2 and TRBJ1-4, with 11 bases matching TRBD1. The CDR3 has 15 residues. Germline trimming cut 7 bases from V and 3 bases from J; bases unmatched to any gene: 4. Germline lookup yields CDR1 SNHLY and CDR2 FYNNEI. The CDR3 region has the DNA TGTGCCAGCATCGGACAGGGGGCGCCTAATGAAAAACTGTTTTTT. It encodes CASIGQGAPNEKLFF. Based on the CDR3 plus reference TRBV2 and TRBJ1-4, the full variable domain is EPEVTQTPSHQVTQMGQEVILRCVPISNHLYFYWYRQILGQKVEFLVSFYNNEISEKSEIFDDQFSVERPDGSNFTLKIRSTKLEDSAMYFCASIGQGAPNEKLFFGSGTQLSVL.